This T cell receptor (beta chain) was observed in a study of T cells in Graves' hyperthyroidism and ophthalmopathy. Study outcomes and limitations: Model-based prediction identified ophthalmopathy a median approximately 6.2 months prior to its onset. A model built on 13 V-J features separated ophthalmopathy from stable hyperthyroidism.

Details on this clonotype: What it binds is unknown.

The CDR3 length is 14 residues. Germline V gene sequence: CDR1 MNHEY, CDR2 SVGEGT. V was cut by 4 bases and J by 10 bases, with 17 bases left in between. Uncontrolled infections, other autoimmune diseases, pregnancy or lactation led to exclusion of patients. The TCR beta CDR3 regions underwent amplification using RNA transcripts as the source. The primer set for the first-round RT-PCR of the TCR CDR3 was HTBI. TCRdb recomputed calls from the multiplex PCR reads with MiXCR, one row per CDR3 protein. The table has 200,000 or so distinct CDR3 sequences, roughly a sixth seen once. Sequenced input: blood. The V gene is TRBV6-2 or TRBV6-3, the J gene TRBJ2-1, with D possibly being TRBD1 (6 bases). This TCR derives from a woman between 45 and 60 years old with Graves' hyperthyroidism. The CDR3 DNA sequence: TGTGCCAGCAGTTCGTTAACAGGGCACCCCGAGCAGTTCTTC. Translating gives CASSSLTGHPEQFF.